The TCR beta chain described here comes from a study of CD8+ T cells in alopecia areata. For the study at large: Scoring of severity for treated patients was based on percentage of affected scalp area. General observations from the study: Alphabeta T cells residing in normal skin are also sequenced in scalp samples. Many expanded lesional clones persisted during tofacitinib (in both scalp and blood).

Treatment described: oral pan-JAK inhibitor, 5-10 mg twice daily. Trimming removed 0 bases from V and 4 bases from J; junction bases left unmatched: 1. Germline CDR1 reads MGHRA; CDR2 reads YSYEKL. The CDR3 loop spans 15 amino acids. To note about this clone: Its antigen remains unidentified.

Sequencing relied on a cDNA template that was reverse transcribed from extracted RNA. The assay was immunoSEQ multiplex PCR, and TCRdb's table has in-frame clones only and misses some. The sample has 50,000 to 65,000 clones, 35% to 55% seen once. This clonotype was sampled from a human donor with alopecia areata. The specimen was CD8+ T cells sorted from blood, collected at approximately week 36, from a patient treated with tofacitinib. The chain recombines TRBV4-1 with TRBJ1-5, with 9 bases lining up with TRBD1. The CDR3 DNA follows: TGCGCCAGCAGCCAAGAACAGGGGGCGAATCAGCCCCAGCATTTT. Translation: CASSQEQGANQPQHF.